The present entry profiles one T cell receptor (beta chain) with its context. Its antigen is as yet unknown. This sample stems from a study of blood T cells in healthy people across ages. General study points: Naive T cell percentage and TCR beta diversity correlated strongly.

The germline CDR1 and CDR2 sequences are LGHNA and YNFKEQ. V shed 4 bases and J 5 bases; nucleotides not matched to a gene: 7. The CDR3 contains 14 residues. A second about 6 to 12 cycle PCR used barcoded and J-beta primers. TCRdb re-called the 5' RACE reads with MiXCR, one entry per CDR3 protein. The sample yields fewer than 2 million distinct CDR3 sequences, approximately 40% seen once. The sequenced sample was blood. The chain couples TRBV4-2 to TRBJ1-2, with TRBD1 matching 7 bases. This TCR was recovered from a human donor in good health. CDR3 nucleotide sequence: TGTGCCAGCAGCCCAGGACAGGCCAGATATGGCTACACCTTC. Protein: CASSPGQARYGYTF.